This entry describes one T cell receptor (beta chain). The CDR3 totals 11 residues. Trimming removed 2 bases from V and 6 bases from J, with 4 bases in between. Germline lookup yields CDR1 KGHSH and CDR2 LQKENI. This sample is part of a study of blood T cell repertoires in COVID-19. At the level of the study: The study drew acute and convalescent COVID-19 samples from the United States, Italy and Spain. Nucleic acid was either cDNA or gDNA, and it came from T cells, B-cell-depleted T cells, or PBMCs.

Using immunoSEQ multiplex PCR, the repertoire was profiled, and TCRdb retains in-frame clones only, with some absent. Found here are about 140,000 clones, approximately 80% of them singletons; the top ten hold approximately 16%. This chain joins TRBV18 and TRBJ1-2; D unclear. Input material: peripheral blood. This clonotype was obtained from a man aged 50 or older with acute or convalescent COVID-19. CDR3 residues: CASSPSDGYTF. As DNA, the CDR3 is TGTGCCAGCTCACCAAGCGATGGCTACACCTTC.